This T cell receptor (beta chain) derives from a study of breast tumors, draining lymph nodes, adjacent tissues (dated by TCRdb to 2015 to 2016). For context, the study as a whole: Breast cancer patients provided tumor, adjacent nontumor tissue and axillary lymph nodes, and the study compared the TCR beta repertoires across these three sources. In human breast cancer, the study set out to evaluate how tumor, surrounding tissue and draining lymph node repertoires relate to one another and whether T cells may move between these sites.

CDR1 is given as ENHRY and CDR2 as SYGVKD, both from the germline V gene. Trimming takes 7 bases from V and 4 bases from J, and the germline ends sit 14 bases apart. The CDR3, from cysteine to phenylalanine, totals 14 residues. Only the CDR3 DNA stays, 42 bases, in frame from base 1. This clonotype was counted at least ten times. The antigen this receptor binds is unknown. No qualities accompany the bases; no much larger clone lies one base away. Overall study results and their limits: Tumor and nontumor tissue repertoires were significantly more similar in luminal-like than in basal-like breast cancer. The data were considered consistent with most tumor T cells being derived from the lymph node and subsequently expanding within tumor tissue. Tumor T-cell repertoires showed less diversity than lymph node repertoires and more diversity than nontumor tissue repertoires, and tumor T-cell repertoires showed preferential V and J gene usage. The conclusion that tumor T cells originate in lymph nodes was presented as consistent with a hypothesis rather than as directly demonstrated.

The sequencer listed for this sample is Illumina HiSeq 2000. Multiplex PCR amplification was used to generate the TCR beta chain libraries. High-throughput sequencing was used to analyze the amplified TCR beta chain products. TCRdb applied fastp at Q25 and MiXCR to the public reads, then kept only in-frame beta chains. Identical CDR3 proteins give one entry, which carries the most common genes and DNA. Within this sample are 140,000 to 150,000 distinct CDR3 sequences, with roughly 33% of them counted one time only. The ten biggest clones cover around 2.3% of the sample. Lymph node samples came from the axillary draining lymph nodes of breast cancer patients.

The source material was axillary lymph node tissue. This chain is built from TRBV10-3 and TRBJ2-1; TRBD2 is a weak D gene call, 6 bases matching. The origin of this receptor is a female donor with breast cancer. Some clones in this sample may be carry-over from other donors' samples. Here is the DNA: TGTGCCATCAAGGGGTTGGCGGGATACAATGAGCAGTTCTTC. Its amino acids are CAIKGLAGYNEQFF.